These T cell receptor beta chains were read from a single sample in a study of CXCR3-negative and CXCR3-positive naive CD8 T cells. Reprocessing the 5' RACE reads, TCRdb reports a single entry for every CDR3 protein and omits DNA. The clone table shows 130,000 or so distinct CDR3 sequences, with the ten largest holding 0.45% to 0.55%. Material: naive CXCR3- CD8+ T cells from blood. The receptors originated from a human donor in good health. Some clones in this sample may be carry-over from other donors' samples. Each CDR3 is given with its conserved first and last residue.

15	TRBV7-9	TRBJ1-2	CASSLEEGVDYGYTF
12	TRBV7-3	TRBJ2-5	CASKRGLETQYF
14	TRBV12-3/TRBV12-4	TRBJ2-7	CASSLKTRVREQYF
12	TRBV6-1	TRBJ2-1	CASRLSYNEQFF
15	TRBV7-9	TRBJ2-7	CASRDSRDPRHEQYF
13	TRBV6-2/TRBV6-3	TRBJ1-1	CASSYSVNTEAFF
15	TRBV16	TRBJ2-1	CASSQSGTGVFEQFF
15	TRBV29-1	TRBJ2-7	CSVEDRSGGPYEQYF
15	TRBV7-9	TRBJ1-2	CASTSHMTGNYGYTF
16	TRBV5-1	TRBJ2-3	CASSDHRDRGTDTQYF
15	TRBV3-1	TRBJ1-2	CASSHIWVKEYGYTF
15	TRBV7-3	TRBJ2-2	CASSPRAGETGELFF
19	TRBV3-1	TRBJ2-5	CASSQDPGLAGAYQETQYF
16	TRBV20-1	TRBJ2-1	CSARDYRESSYNEQFF
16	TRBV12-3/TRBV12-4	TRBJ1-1	CASSPGRGDRNTEAFF
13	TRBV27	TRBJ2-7	CASGWSGAYEQYF
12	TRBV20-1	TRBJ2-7	CSARQTEYEQYF